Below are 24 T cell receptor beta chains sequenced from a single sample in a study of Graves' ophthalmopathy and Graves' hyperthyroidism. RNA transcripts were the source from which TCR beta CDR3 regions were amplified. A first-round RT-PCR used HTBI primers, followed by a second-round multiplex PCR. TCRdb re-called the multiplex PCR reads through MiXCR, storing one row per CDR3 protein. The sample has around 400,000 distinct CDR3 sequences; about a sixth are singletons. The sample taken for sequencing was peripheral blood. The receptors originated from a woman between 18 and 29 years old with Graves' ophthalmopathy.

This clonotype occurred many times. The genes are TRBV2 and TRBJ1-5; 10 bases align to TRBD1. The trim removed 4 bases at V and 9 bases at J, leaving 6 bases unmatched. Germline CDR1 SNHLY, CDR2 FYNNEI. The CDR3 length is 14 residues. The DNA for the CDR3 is TGTGCCAGCAGTGGGGACAGGGGAGTAGGGCCCCAGCATTTT. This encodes CASSGDRGVGPQHF.

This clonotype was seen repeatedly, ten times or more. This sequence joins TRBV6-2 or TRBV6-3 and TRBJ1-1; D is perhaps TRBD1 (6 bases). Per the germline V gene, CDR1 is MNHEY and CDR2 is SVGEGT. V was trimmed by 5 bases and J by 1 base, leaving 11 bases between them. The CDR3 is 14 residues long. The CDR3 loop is CASSRTAENTEAFF. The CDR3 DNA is TGTGCCAGCAGTAGGACAGCTGAGAACACTGAAGCTTTCTTT.

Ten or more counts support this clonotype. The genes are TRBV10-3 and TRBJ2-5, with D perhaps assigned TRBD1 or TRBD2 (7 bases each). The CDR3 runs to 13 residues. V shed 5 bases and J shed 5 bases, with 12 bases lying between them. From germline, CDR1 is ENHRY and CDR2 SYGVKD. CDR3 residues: CAISRQGGETQYF. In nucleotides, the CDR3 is TGTGCCATCAGTAGACAGGGAGGGGAGACCCAGTACTTC.

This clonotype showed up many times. The CDR3 DNA follows: TGTGCCAGTACCACGGGACAGGGAGATAATTCACCCCTCCACTTT. Protein sequence: CASTTGQGDNSPLHF. The rearrangement joins TRBV19 to TRBJ1-6; 9 bases are shared with TRBD1. The germline CDR1 and CDR2 sequences are LNHDA and SQIVND (reference sequence). V was pared by 7 bases and J by 5 bases, with 6 bases of the junction left unmatched. The CDR3 sequence is 15 residues long.

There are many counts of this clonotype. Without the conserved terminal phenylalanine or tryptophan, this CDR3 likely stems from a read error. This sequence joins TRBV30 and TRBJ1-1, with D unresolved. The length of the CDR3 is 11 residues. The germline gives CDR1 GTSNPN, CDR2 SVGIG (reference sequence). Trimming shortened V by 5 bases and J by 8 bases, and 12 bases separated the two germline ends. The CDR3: CAWGKSGEAFS. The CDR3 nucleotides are TGTGCCTGGGGAAAGTCCGGAGAAGCTTTCTCT.

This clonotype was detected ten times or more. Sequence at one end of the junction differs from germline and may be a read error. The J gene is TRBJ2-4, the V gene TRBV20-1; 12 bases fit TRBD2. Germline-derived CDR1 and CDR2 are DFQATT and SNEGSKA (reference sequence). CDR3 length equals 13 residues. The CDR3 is CSARLAGAVPSWF. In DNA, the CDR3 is TGCAGTGCTCGACTAGCGGGGGCAGTACCGTCGTGGTTC.

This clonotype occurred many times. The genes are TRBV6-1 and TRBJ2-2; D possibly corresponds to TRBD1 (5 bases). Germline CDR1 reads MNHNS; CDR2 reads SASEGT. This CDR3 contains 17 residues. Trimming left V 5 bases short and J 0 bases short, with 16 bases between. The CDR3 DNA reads TGTGCCAGCAGTAGGGGCCTCGGGCCACCGAACACCGGGGAGCTGTTTTTT. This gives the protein CASSRGLGPPNTGELFF.

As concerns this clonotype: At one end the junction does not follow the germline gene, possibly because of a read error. As DNA, the CDR3 is TGCGACAGCAGCTCCAGTTACGAGCAGTACTTC. Translated: CDSSSSYEQYF. The rearrangement uses TRBV5-1 and TRBJ2-7; D is unresolved. The CDR3 spans 11 residues. The germline gives CDR1 SGHRS, CDR2 YFSETQ.

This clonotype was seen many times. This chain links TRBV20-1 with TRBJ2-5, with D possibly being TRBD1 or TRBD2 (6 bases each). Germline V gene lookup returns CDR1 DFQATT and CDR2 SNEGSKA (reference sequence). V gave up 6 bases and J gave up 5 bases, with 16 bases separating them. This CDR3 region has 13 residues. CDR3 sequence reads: CSAPHGGQETQYF. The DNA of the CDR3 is TGCAGTGCACCCCATGGGGGGCAGGAGACCCAGTACTTC.

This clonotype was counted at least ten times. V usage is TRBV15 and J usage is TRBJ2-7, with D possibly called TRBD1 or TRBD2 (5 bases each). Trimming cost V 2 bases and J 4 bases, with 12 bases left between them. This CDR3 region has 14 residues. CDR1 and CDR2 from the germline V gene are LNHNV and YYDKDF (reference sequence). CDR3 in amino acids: CATSRTGWGYEQYF. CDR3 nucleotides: TGTGCCACCAGCAGAACAGGTTGGGGGTACGAGCAGTACTTC.

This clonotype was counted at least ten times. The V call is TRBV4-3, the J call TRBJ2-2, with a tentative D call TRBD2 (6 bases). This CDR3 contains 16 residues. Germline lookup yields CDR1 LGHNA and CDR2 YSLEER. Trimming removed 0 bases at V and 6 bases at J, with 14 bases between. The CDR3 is CASSQDLLAWAGELFF. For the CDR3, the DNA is TGCGCCAGCAGCCAAGATCTCCTAGCGTGGGCCGGGGAGCTGTTTTTT.

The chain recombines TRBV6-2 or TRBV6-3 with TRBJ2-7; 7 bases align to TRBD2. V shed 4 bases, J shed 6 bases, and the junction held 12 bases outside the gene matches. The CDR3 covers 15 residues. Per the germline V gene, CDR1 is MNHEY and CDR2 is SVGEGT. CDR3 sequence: CASSFQGLGRLEQYF. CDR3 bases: TGTGCCAGCAGTTTTCAAGGACTAGGCCGCCTCGAGCAGTACTTC.

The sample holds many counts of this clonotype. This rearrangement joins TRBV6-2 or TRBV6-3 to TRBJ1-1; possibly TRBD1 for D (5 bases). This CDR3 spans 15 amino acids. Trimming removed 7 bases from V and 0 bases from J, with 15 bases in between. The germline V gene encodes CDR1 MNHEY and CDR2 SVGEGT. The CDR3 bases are TGTGCCAGCACCTACGGGGCGTCCATGAACACTGAAGCTTTCTTT. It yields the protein CASTYGASMNTEAFF.

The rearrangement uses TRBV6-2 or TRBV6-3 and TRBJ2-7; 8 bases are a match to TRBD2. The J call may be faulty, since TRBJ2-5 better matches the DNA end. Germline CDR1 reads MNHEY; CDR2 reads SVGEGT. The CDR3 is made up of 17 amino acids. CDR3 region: CASSPTLGSGSKETQYF. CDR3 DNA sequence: TGTGCCAGCAGCCCTACTCTTGGGAGCGGGAGTAAAGAGACCCAGTACTTC.

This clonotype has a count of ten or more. Written as DNA, the CDR3 is TGTGCCAGCAGCTCCAGACTAGCGGGAGTGAAGGACGAGCAGTACTTC. Translation gives CASSSRLAGVKDEQYF. The V and J genes are TRBV11-1 and TRBJ2-7; TRBD2 matches at 12 bases. Looked up from germline, CDR1 is SGHAT and CDR2 is FQDESV (reference sequence). J gave up 5 bases and V 4 bases, and 9 bases lay outside the gene matches. CDR3 length equals 16 residues.

CDR3 loop: CASSLGWDEAFF. For the CDR3, the DNA is TGTGCCAGCAGCTTAGGCTGGGATGAAGCTTTCTTT. The chain has TRBV11-1 and TRBJ1-1; D is unclear. V lost 1 base to trimming and J lost 7 bases, with 7 bases between them. This CDR3 region has 12 residues. Germline loops: CDR1 SGHAT, CDR2 FQDESV (reference sequence). Using reference TRBV11-1 and TRBJ1-1 for the parts outside the CDR3, the full variable domain is EAEVAQSPRYKITEKSQAVAFWCDPISGHATLYWYRQILGQGPELLVQFQDESVVDDSQLPKDRFSAERLKGVDSTLKIQPAELGDSAMYLCASSLGWDEAFFGQGTRLTVV.

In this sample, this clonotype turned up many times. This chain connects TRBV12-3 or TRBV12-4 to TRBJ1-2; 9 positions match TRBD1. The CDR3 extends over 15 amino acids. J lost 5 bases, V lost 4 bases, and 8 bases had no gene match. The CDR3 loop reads CASSSWDRAGYGYTF. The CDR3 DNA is TGTGCCAGCAGTTCTTGGGACAGGGCCGGTTATGGCTACACCTTC.

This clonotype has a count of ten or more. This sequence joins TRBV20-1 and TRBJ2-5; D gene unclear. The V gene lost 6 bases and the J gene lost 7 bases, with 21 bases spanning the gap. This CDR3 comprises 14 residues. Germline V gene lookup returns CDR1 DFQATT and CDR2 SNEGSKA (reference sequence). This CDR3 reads CSAEAGEFMRTQYF. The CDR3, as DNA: TGCAGTGCCGAAGCCGGCGAGTTCATGAGGACCCAGTACTTC.

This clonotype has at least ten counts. CDR3: CSARGSGETQYF. The CDR3 DNA reads as TGCAGTGCTAGAGGATCCGGGGAGACCCAGTACTTC. The J gene is TRBJ2-5, the V gene TRBV20-1; D call uncertain. The CDR3 runs 12 residues. Germline V gene sequence: CDR1 DFQATT, CDR2 SNEGSKA (reference sequence). The ends were cut back, 1 base at V and 5 bases at J, with 8 bases in the middle.

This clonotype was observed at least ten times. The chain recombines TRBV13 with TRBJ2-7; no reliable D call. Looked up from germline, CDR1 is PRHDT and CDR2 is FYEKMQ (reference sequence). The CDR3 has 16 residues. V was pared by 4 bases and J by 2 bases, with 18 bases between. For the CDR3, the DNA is TGTGCCAGCAGCTCCTTCAGGAGAGGCGAGGCCTACGAGCAGTACTTC. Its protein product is CASSSFRRGEAYEQYF.

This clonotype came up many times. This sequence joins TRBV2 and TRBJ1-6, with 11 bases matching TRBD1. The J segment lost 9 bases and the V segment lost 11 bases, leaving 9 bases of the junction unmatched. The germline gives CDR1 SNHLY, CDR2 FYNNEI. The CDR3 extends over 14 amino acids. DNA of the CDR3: TGTGCCCGCCGGACAGGGGGCCAAGGTTCACCCCTCCACTTT. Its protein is CARRTGGQGSPLHF.

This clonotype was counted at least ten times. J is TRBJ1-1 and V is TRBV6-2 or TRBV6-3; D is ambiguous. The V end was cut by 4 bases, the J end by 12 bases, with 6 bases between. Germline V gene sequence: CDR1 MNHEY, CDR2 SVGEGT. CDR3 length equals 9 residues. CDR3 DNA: TGTGCCAGCAGTTCCCTTCCTTTCTTT. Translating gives CASSSLPFF.

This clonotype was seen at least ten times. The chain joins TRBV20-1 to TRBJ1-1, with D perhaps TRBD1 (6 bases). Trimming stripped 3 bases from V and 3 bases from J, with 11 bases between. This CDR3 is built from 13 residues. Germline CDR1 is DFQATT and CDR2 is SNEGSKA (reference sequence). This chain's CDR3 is CSASTGRDTEAFF. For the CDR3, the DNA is TGCAGTGCTAGTACAGGGAGAGACACTGAAGCTTTCTTT.

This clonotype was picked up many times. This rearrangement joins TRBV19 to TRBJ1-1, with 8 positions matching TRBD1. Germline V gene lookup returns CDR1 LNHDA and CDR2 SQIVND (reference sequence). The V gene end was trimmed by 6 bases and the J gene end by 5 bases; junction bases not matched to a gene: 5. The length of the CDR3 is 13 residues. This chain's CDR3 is CASSPGGWTEAFF. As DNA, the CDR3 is TGTGCCAGTAGCCCAGGGGGCTGGACTGAAGCTTTCTTT.